Listed below are T cell receptor beta chains from one sample, sequenced in a study of regulatory T cells in long-lasting Graves disease. Each CDR3 protein is one row after TCRdb ran MiXCR on the multiplex PCR reads. Of about 310,000 distinct CDR3 sequences listed, around 23% were seen once; the top ten hold roughly 56%. The sample in question was peripheral blood mononuclear cells (PBMCs), obtained when the disease was refractory, from a patient treated with antithyroid drugs. The receptors derive from a female donor with Graves disease. CDR3s include the opening cysteine and the closing phenylalanine or tryptophan. The D gene is left open where the match is weak. Clone size is not always given. Where it is, it says once, few, many or a class for expanded clones.

abundance,j_gene,v_gene,d_gene,CDR3aa,CDR3nt
many,TRBJ2-5,TRBV11-2,NA,CASRQGATQETQYF,TGTGCCAGCAGACAAGGGGCGACTCAAGAGACCCAGTACTTC
few,TRBJ2-5,TRBV29-1,TRBD2,CSVARGAETQYF,TGCAGCGTTGCGCGGGGGGCAGAGACCCAGTACTTC
many,TRBJ2-5,TRBV7-6,NA,CATATRGEETQYF,TGTGCCACCGCGACCCGGGGAGAGGAGACCCAGTACTTC
few,TRBJ2-2,TRBV5-1,TRBD2,CASSWGGANTGELFF,TGCGCCAGCAGCTGGGGGGGAGCCAACACCGGGGAGCTGTTTTTT
few,TRBJ1-3,TRBV7-2,TRBD1,CASSLRDSYYSGNTIYF,TGTGCCAGCAGCTTACGGGACAGTTATTACTCTGGAAACACCATATATTTT
many,TRBJ1-1,TRBV10-3,NA,CAISEELRLNTEAFF,TGTGCCATCAGTGAGGAGTTGAGGCTGAACACTGAAGCTTTCTTT
NA,TRBJ2-4,TRBV30,NA,CACDKVSKNIQYF,TGTGCCTGCGACAAAGTTTCCAAAAACATTCAGTACTTC
many,TRBJ1-1,TRBV28,NA,CASRPRGRFRNTEAFF,TGTGCCAGCAGGCCCAGGGGCCGGTTCCGAAACACTGAAGCTTTCTTT
many,TRBJ1-1,TRBV12-3/TRBV12-4,NA,CASSPRDTYTEAFF,TGTGCCAGCAGCCCCAGGGACACGTACACTGAAGCTTTCTTT
many,TRBJ1-6,TRBV28,NA,CASSLNPTGSSYNSPLHF,TGTGCCAGCAGTTTAAACCCAACAGGGAGCTCCTATAATTCACCCCTCCACTTT
NA,TRBJ2-2,TRBV19,NA,CASRRPTTGELFF,TGTGCCAGTAGACGGCCAACAACCGGGGAGCTGTTTTTT
many,TRBJ1-2,TRBV15,TRBD1,CATSRAGTGNYGYTF,TGTGCCACCAGCAGAGCCGGGACAGGGAACTATGGCTACACCTTC
few,TRBJ1-5,TRBV24-1,NA,CATSDRTRSNQPQHF,TGTGCCACCAGTGACCGAACACGTAGCAATCAGCCCCAGCATTTT
few,TRBJ2-7,TRBV20-1,NA,CSAKPRNGQHYEQYF,TGCAGTGCTAAACCCCGGAATGGACAGCACTACGAGCAGTACTTC
NA,TRBJ2-4,TRBV6-2/TRBV6-3,NA,CASSLLSGRTGDIQYF,TGTGCCAGCAGTCTATTGAGTGGGAGGACCGGAGACATTCAGTACTTC
many,TRBJ2-7,TRBV28,TRBD1,CASSDPWRQGSYEQYF,TGTGCCAGCAGTGACCCCTGGAGACAGGGGTCCTACGAGCAGTACTTC
many,TRBJ1-6,TRBV20-1,TRBD1,CSAVRDRGYNSPLHF,TGCAGTGCTGTCCGGGACAGGGGTTATAATTCACCCCTCCACTTT
NA,TRBJ2-4,TRBV7-2,TRBD2,CASSRTSGGIQYF,TGCGCCAGCAGCAGGACTAGCGGGGGGATTCAGTACTTC
many,TRBJ2-7,TRBV12-3/TRBV12-4,NA,CASSLALVTRGNRQYF,TGTGCCAGCAGTTTAGCTTTGGTGACACGAGGAAATAGGCAGTACTTC
NA,TRBJ1-6,TRBV6-9,NA,CASSSEGRDSPLHF,TGTGCCAGCAGTTCGGAGGGGCGGGATTCACCCCTCCACTTT